Listed here are 5 T cell receptor beta chains from one sample, sequenced in a study of T cells in Graves' hyperthyroidism and ophthalmopathy. RNA transcripts yielded amplified TCR beta CDR3 regions. When the TCR CDR3 underwent first-round RT-PCR, the HTBI primer set was used. TCRdb used MiXCR to reprocess the multiplex PCR reads, holding one entry per CDR3 protein. Here the sample spans approximately 410,000 distinct CDR3 sequences, roughly 14% being singletons. The sequencing sample was made of blood. These receptors originate from a young man with Graves' ophthalmopathy.

This clonotype was recorded at least ten times. The rearrangement joins TRBV10-3 to TRBJ2-7; D remains ambiguous. Trimming stripped 10 bases from V and 2 bases from J, with 15 bases between. The CDR3 contains 13 residues. The germline gives CDR1 ENHRY, CDR2 SYGVKD. The CDR3 DNA is TGTGCCAGCACTCGGGCAGCCACCTACGAGCAGTACTTC. Translated, it gives CASTRAATYEQYF.

This clonotype showed up just a few times. The V and J genes are TRBV7-8 and TRBJ1-3, with D maybe TRBD1 (6 bases). The V end was cut by 6 bases, the J end by 3 bases, with 15 bases between. The CDR3 has 15 amino acids. The germline CDR1 and CDR2 sequences are SGHVS and FQNEAQ. CDR3 protein: CASRKGQTDGNTIYF. CDR3 sequence (DNA): TGTGCCAGCAGAAAAGGACAGACTGATGGAAACACCATATATTTT.

This clonotype was observed many times. The chain employs TRBV11-3 and TRBJ1-3; 7 nucleotides line up with TRBD1. This CDR3 spans 14 amino acids. The junction had 4 bases not matched to a gene; V was cut back by 2 bases and J by 6 bases. Germline assignment: CDR1 SGHNT and CDR2 YENEEA. CDR3 in DNA: TGTGCCAGCAGCTTAAGAGGGGGCCAAAACACCATATATTTT. Residues: CASSLRGGQNTIYF.

There are many counts of this clonotype. The J gene is TRBJ1-2, the V gene TRBV19; D is perhaps TRBD1 (6 bases). This CDR3 has 15 residues. CDR1 and CDR2 from the germline V gene are LNHDA and SQIVND (reference sequence). V lost 3 bases and J 5 bases, leaving 16 bases between the germline ends. CDR3 protein: CASSILSGTRYGYTF. Here the CDR3 DNA reads TGTGCCAGTAGTATCCTCTCCGGGACACGGTATGGCTACACCTTC.

The V gene is TRBV19, the J gene TRBJ2-1; 8 bases are shared with TRBD2. Germline values: CDR1 LNHDA, CDR2 SQIVND (reference sequence). After removal of 3 bases from V and 10 bases from J, the junction contained 11 bases not matched to a gene. This CDR3 spans 15 amino acids. CDR3 DNA sequence: TGTGCCAGTAGTATCGGGTCTCGGGGGGGATGGGAGCAGTTCTTC. Translating it yields CASSIGSRGGWEQFF.